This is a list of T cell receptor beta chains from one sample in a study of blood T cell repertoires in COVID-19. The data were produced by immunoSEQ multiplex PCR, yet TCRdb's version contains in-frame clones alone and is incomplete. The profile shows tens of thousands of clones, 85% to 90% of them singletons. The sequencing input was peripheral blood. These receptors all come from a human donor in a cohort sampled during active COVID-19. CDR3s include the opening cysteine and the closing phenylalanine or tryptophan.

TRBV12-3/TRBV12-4 CASRPAQASEAFF
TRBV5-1 CASSLTSSTDTQYF
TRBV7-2 CASSINTDTQYF
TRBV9 CASSADRINYGYTF
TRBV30 CAWSVRSSIQETQYF
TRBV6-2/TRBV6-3 CASSRTGIPPTEAFF
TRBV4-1 CASSQAYAGTNEKLFF
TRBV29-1 CSAVWGPNEQYF
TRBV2 CASSVAGGYTF
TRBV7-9 CASTAATNEKLFF
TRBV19 CASSIVGTSYNEQFF
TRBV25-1 CASSIAAPPTDTQYF
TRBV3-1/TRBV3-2 CASSQAWVGRGDYGYTF
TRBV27 CASSLSSGRNEQFF
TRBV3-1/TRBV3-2 CASSPHSNTEAFF
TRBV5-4 CASSPGTSGNYEQYF
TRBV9 CASSPRRSSGGKETQYF
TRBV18 CASSPFGEDTEAFF
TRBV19 CASSRPGGNEQFF
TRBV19 CATQGSNWGNTEAFF
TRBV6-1 CASSEQISNQPQHF
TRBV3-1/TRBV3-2 CASSQVGGQDYGYTF
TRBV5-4 CASSPTRDRDFGYTF
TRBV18 CASSPRDSPSPLHF
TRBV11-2 CASSLGTSGRQRNEQFF
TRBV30 CAWSVSLAGVNEQFF
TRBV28 CATYISTEAFF
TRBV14 CASSQVRTAGNTIYF
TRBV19 CASSIAGYNEQFF
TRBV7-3 CASSLIGAGGGNEQFF
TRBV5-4 CASSPPGQGRVRETQYF
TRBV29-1 CSVGRGLTGELFF
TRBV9 CASSVGGAEDTQYF
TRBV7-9 CAGSFFGQKNTEAFF
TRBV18 CASTSTSGELFF
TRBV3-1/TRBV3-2 CASSPRTGVKGYNEQFF
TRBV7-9 CASSPGTLDYEQYF
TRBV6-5 CASRQQGHQETQYF
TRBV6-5 CASSLQGGNSPLHF
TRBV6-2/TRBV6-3 CASSRLLAGEGEQYF
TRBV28 CASTYGLARETQYF
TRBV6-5 CASSYVRGDTEAFF
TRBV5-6 CASSFRDIAYEQYF
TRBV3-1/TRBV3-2 CASSPTSGYNEQFF
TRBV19 CASRRTGVNTGELFF
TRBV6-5 CASSYNNRANYGYTF
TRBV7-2 CASSLVFSSYNSPLHF
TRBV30 CAWRLPSSYNEQFF